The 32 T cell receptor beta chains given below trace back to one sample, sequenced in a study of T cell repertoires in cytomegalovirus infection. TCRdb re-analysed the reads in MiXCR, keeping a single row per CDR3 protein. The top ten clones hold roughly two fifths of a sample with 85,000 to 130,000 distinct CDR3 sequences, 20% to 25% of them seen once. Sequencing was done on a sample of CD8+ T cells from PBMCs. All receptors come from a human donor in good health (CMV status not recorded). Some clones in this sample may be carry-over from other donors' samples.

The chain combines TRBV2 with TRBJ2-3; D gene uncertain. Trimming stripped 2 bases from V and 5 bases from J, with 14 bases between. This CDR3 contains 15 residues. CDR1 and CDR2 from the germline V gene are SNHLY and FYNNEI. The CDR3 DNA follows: TGTGCCAGCAGTGAATTACAGCCAAGAGGAGATACGCAGTATTTT. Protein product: CASSELQPRGDTQYF. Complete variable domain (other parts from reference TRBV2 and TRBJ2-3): EPEVTQTPSHQVTQMGQEVILRCVPISNHLYFYWYRQILGQKVEFLVSFYNNEISEKSEIFDDQFSVERPDGSNFTLKIRSTKLEDSAMYFCASSELQPRGDTQYFGPGTRLTVL.

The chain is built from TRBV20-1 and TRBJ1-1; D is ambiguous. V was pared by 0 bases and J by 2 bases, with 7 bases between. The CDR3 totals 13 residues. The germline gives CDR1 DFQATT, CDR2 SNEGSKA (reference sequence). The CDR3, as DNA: TGCAGTGCTAGAGAACCGGGAAACACTGAAGCTTTCTTT. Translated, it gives CSAREPGNTEAFF.

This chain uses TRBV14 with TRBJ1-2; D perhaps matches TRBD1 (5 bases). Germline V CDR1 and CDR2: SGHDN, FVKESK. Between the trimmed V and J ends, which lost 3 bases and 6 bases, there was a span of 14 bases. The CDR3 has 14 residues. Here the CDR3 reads CASSHGRVWDGYTF. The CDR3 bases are TGTGCCAGCAGCCATGGCAGGGTGTGGGATGGCTACACCTTC. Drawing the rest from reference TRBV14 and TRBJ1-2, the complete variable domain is EAGVTQFPSHSVIEKGQTVTLRCDPISGHDNLYWYRRVMGKEIKFLLHFVKESKQDESGMPNNRFLAERTGGTYSTLKVQPAELEDSGVYFCASSHGRVWDGYTFGSGTRLTVV.

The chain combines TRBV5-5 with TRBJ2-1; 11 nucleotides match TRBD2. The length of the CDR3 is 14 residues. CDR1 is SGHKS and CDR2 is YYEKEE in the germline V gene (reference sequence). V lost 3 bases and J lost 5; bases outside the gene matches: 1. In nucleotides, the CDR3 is TGTGCCAGCAGCTCGGGACTAGCGGACAATGAGCAGTTCTTC. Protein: CASSSGLADNEQFF.

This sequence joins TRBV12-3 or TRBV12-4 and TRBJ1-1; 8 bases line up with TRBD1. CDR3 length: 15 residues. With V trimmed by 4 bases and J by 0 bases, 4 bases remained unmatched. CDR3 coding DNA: TGTGCCAGCAGTTCAAGACAGGGGATGAACACTGAAGCTTTCTTT. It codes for CASSSRQGMNTEAFF.

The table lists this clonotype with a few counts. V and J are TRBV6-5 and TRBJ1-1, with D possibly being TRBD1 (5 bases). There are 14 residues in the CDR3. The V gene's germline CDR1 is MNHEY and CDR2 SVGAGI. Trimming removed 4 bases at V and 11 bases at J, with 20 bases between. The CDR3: CASSFTDIARMAFF. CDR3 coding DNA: TGTGCCAGCAGTTTCACGGACATTGCCCGGATGGCTTTCTTT.

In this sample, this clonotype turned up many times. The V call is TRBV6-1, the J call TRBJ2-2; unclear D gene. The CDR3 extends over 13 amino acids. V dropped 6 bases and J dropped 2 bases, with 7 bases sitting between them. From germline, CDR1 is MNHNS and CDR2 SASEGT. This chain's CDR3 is CASSIVNTGELFF. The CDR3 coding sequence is TGTGCCAGCAGCATCGTAAACACCGGGGAGCTGTTTTTT.

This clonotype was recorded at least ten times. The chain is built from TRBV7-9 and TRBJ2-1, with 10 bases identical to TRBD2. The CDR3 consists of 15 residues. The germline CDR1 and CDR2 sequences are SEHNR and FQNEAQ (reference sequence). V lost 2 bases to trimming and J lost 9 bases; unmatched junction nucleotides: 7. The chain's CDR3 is CASSLLSGRALEQFF. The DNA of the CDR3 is TGTGCCAGCAGCTTATTGAGCGGGAGGGCACTTGAGCAGTTCTTC.

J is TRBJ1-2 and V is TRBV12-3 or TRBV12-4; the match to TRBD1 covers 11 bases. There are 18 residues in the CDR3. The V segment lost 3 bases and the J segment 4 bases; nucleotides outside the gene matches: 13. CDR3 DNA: TGTGCCAGCAGTTTCCGGGAGGACAGGGGGCGGTTAGTCTATGGCTACACCTTC. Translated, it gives CASSFREDRGRLVYGYTF.

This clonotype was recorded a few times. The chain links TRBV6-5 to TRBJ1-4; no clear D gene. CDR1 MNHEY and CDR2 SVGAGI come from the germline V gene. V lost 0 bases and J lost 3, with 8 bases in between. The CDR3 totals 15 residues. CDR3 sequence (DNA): TGTGCCAGCAGTTACTCGCGGCAGTCTAATGAAAAACTGTTTTTT. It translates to CASSYSRQSNEKLFF.

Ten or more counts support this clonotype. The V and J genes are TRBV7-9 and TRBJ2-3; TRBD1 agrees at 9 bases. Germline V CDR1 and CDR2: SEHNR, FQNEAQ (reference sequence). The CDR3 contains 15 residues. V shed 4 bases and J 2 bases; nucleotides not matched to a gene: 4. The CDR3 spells CASSYRDRDTDTQYF. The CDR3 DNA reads TGTGCCAGCAGCTACCGGGACAGGGACACAGATACGCAGTATTTT.

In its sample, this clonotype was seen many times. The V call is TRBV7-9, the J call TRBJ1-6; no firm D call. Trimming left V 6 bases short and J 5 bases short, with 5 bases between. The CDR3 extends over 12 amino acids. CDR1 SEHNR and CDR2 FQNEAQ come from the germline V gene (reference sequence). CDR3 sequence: CASSSNNSPLHF. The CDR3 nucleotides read TGTGCCAGCAGTTCCAATAATTCACCCCTCCACTTT.

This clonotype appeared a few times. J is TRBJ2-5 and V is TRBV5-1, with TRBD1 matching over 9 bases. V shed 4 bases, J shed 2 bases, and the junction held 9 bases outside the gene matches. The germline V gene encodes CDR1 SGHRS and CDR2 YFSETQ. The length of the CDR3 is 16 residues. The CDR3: CASSRGQGGSQETQYF. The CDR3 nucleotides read TGCGCCAGCAGCCGGGGACAGGGAGGGAGTCAAGAGACCCAGTACTTC.

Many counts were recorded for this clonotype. The CDR3 bases are TGTGCCAGCAGTTACTCGGCCGGGAGGGCCGGGGGGCAGTATTTT. Its protein product is CASSYSAGRAGGQYF. The rearrangement joins TRBV6-5 to TRBJ2-3; 8 positions agree with TRBD2. CDR3 length: 15 residues. Trimming cost V 0 bases and J 11 bases; bases outside gene matches: 10. Germline V gene data show CDR1 as MNHEY and CDR2 as SVGAGI.

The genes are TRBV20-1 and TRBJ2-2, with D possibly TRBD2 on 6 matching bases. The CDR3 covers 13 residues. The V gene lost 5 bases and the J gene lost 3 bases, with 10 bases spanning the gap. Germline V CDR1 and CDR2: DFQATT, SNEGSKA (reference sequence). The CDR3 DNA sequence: TGCAGTGCTTTAGCGGCAGACACCGGGGAGCTGTTTTTT. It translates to CSALAADTGELFF.

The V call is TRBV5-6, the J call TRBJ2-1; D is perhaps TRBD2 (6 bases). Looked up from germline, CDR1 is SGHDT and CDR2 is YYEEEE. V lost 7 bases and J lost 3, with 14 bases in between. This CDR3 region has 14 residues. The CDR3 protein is CASLLGGNYNEQFF. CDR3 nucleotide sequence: TGTGCCAGCCTCTTGGGCGGGAACTACAATGAGCAGTTCTTC.

The CDR3 region has the DNA TGTGCCAGCACCCCGGGGCCAAGCTCCTACGAGCAGTACTTC. Translating it yields CASTPGPSSYEQYF. The chain combines TRBV28 with TRBJ2-7; the D gene could be TRBD1 or TRBD2 (5 bases each). Germline values: CDR1 MDHEN, CDR2 SYDVKM. This CDR3 contains 14 residues. V dropped 7 bases and J dropped 0 bases, with 13 bases sitting between them.

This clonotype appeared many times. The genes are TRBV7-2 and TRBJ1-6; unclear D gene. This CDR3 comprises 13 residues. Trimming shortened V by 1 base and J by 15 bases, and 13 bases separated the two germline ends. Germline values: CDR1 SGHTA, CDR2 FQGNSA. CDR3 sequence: CASSLDPGMGLHF. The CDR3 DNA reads TGTGCCAGCAGCTTAGATCCGGGTATGGGCCTCCACTTT.

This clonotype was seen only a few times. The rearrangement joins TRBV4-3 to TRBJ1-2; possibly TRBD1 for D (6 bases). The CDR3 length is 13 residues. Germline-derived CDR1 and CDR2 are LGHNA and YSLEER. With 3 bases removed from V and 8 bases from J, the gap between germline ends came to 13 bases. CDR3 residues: CASSQSGVRGYTF. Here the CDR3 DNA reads TGCGCCAGCAGCCAGTCAGGGGTGAGGGGCTACACCTTC.

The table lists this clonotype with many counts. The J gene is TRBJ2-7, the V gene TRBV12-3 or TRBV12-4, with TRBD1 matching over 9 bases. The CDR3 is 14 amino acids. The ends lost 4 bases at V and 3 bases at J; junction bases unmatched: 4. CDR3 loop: CASSSGQGFYEQYF. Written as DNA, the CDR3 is TGTGCCAGCAGTTCAGGACAGGGGTTCTACGAGCAGTACTTC.

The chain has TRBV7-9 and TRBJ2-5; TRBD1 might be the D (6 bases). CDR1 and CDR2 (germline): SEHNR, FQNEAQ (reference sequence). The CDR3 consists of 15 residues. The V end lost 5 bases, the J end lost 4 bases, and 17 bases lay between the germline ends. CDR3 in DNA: TGTGCCAGCAGCCCCCTGACAGGATGGGGAGAGACCCAGTACTTC. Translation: CASSPLTGWGETQYF.

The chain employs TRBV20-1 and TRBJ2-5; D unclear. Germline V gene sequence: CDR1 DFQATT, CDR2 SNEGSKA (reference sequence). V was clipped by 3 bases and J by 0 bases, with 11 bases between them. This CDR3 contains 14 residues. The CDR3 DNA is TGCAGTGCTAGTACGGGCAACGACCAAGAGACCCAGTACTTC. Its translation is CSASTGNDQETQYF.

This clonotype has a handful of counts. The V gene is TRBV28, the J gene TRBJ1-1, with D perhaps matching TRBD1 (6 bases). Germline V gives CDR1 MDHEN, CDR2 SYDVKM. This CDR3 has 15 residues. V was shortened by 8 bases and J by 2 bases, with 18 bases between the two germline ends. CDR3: CASARGGRLNTEAFF. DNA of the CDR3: TGTGCCAGCGCACGGGGGGGCCGACTTAACACTGAAGCTTTCTTT.

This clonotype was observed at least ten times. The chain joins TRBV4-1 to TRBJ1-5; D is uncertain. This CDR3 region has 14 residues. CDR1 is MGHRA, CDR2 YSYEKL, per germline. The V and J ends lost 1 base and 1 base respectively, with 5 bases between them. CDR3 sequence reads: CASSQGISNQPQHF. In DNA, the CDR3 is TGCGCCAGCAGCCAAGGGATCAGCAATCAGCCCCAGCATTTT.

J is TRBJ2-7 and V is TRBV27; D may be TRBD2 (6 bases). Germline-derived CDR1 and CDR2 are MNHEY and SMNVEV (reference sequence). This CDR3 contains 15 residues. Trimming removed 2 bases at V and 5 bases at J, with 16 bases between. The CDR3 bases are TGTGCCAGCAGTTTAGGGGGGAGTGAGATGGACGAGCAGTACTTC. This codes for CASSLGGSEMDEQYF.

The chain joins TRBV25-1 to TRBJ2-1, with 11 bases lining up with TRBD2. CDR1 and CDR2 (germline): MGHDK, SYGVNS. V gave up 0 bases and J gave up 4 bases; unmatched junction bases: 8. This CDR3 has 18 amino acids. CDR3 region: CASSEYGALAGGYNEQFF. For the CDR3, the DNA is TGTGCCAGCAGTGAATATGGGGCTCTAGCGGGAGGTTACAATGAGCAGTTCTTC. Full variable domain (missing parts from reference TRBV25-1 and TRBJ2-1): EADIYQTPRYLVIGTGKKITLECSQTMGHDKMYWYQQDPGMELHLIHYSYGVNSTEKGDLSSESTVSRIRTEHFPLTLESARPSHTSQYLCASSEYGALAGGYNEQFFGPGTRLTVL.

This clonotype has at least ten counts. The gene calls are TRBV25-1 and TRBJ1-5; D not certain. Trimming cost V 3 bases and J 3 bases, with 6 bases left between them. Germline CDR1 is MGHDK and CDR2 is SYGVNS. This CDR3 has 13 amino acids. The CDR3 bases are TGTGCCAGCAGTGAGGGCTTCAATCAGCCCCAGCATTTT. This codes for CASSEGFNQPQHF.

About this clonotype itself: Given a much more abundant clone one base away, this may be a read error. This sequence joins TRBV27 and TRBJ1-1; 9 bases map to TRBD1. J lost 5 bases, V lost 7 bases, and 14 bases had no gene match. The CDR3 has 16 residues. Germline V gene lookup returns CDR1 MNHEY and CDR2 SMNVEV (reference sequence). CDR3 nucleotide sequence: TGTGCCAGCACTCCAAGAACAGGGGGCCGGGGAACTGAAGCTTTCTTT. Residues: CASTPRTGGRGTEAFF.

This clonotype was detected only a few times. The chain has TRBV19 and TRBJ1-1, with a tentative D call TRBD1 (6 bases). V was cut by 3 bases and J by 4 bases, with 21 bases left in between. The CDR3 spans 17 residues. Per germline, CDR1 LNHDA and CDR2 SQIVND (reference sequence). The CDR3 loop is CASSMRRGRFQGTEAFF. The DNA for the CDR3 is TGTGCCAGTAGTATGAGGCGGGGGCGTTTTCAAGGCACTGAAGCTTTCTTT.

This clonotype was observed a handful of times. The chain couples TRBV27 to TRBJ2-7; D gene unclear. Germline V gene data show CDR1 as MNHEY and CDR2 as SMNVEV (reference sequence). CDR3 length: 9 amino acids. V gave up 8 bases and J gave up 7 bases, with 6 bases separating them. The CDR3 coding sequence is TGTGCCAGCGGCATTGAGCAGTACTTC. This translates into CASGIEQYF.

CDR3 loop: CASSLQIWEGDSEQYF. The CDR3 nucleotides read TGTGCCAGCAGTCTCCAAATATGGGAAGGGGATTCCGAGCAGTACTTC. The chain recombines TRBV12-3 or TRBV12-4 with TRBJ2-7; a weak D match, TRBD1 (5 bases). There are 16 residues in the CDR3. Trimming took off 5 bases at V and 6 bases at J, with 23 bases between the two ends.

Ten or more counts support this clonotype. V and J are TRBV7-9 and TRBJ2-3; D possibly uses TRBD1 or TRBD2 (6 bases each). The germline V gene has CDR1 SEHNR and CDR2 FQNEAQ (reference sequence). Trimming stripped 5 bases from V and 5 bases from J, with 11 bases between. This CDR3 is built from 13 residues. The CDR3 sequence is CASSPGAGDTQYF. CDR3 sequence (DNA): TGTGCCAGCAGCCCGGGGGCGGGAGATACGCAGTATTTT. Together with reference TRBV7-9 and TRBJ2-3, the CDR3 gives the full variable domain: DTGVSQNPRHKITKRGQNVTFRCDPISEHNRLYWYRQTLGQGPEFLTYFQNEAQLEKSRLLSDRFSAERPKGSFSTLEIQRTEQGDSAMYLCASSPGAGDTQYFGPGTRLTVL.